The rows below give T cell receptor beta chains drawn from one sample of a study of naive and memory T cell subsets. From the UMI-ligation and nested PCR reads, TCRdb called clonotypes with MiXCR, one entry per CDR3 protein. The sample yields about 99,000 distinct CDR3 sequences, about 14% seen once. Specimen: naive CD8+ T cells from blood. The receptors were gathered from a human donor in good health. CDR3s include the opening cysteine and the closing phenylalanine or tryptophan. Fields, in order: clone size, V gene, CDR3 protein. Clone size appears in some rows only: once, few, many, or a class for an expanded clone.

.	TRBV5-1	CASKASYEQYF
.	TRBV7-9	CASRATETYEQYF
.	TRBV20-1	CSAREGLAGAYTDTQYF
.	TRBV7-9	CASSSYTAYSYGYTF
few	TRBV29-1	CSGRITDTQYF
.	TRBV12-3/TRBV12-4	CASSLISSGTNYNEQFF
many	TRBV7-9	CASSLRWREETQYF
.	TRBV6-1	CASSEAGGHEAFF
.	TRBV7-9	CASSLEPSTYEQYF
few	TRBV7-3	CASSPTGSLRQAFF
few	TRBV20-1	CSARAPKGMTANTDTQYF
.	TRBV4-3	CASSQGQGKDTQYF
.	TRBV7-6	CASSNWDTEAFF